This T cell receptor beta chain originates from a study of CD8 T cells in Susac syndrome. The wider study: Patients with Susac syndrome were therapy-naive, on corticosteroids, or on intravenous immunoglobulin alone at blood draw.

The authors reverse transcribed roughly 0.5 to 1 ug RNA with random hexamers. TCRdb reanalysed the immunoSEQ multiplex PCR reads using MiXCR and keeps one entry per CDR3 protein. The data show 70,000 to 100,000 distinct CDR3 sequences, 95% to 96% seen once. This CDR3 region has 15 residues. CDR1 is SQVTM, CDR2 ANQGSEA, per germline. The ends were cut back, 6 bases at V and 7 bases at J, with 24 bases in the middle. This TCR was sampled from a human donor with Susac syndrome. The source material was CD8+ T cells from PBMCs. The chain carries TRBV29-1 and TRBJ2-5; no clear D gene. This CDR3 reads CSVEKEGSVFRTQYF. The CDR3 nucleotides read TGCAGCGTCGAGAAGGAAGGGTCAGTTTTCCGGACCCAGTACTTC.